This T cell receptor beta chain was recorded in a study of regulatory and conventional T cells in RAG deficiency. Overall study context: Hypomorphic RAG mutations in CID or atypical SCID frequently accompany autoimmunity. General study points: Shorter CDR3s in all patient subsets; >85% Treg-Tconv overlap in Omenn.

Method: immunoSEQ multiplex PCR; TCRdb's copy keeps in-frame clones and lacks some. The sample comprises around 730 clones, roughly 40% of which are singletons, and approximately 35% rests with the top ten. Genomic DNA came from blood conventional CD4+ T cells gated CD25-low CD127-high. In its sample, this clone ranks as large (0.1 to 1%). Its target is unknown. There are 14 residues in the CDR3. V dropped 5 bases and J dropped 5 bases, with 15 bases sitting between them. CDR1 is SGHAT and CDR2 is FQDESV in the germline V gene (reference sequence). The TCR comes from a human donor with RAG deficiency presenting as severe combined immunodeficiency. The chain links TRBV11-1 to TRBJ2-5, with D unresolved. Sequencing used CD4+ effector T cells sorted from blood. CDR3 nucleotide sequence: TGTGCCAGCAGCCCGCCGACCGGCACCGAGACCCAGTACTTC. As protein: CASSPPTGTETQYF.